One sample yielded the 20 T cell receptor beta chains listed below, sequenced in a study of T-cell reconstitution after alpha-beta-depleted transplantation in children. Unique molecular identifiers were incorporated into the prepared TCRbeta library. MiXCR, applied by TCRdb to the PCR reads, yields one record per CDR3 protein. The table shows approximately 270,000 distinct CDR3 sequences, with almost 10% occurring only once. The input for sequencing was PBMCs from the stem cell graft donor, taken from the stem cell graft. These TCRs come from a human donor who donated a stem cell graft to a child with SCID.

The table lists this clonotype with a few counts. The chain has TRBV6-5 and TRBJ1-1, with unresolved D. V was cut by 2 bases and J by 1 base, with 8 bases left in between. This CDR3 spans 14 amino acids. Germline V gene sequence: CDR1 MNHEY, CDR2 SVGAGI. CDR3 bases: TGTGCCAGCAGTTACATGGGCCCGAACACTGAAGCTTTCTTT. Amino acids: CASSYMGPNTEAFF.

This chain uses TRBV12-3 or TRBV12-4 with TRBJ2-7; 7 bases align to TRBD1. This CDR3 has 15 residues. J lost 2 bases, V lost 1 base, and 5 bases had no gene match. The CDR3 sequence: CASSLGGTAAYEQYF. The CDR3 nucleotides are TGTGCCAGCAGTTTAGGGGGGACAGCGGCCTACGAGCAGTACTTC.

This rearrangement joins TRBV18 to TRBJ2-7; a possible D gene is TRBD2 (5 bases). The CDR3 contains 16 residues. With 4 bases removed from V and 0 bases from J, the gap between germline ends came to 16 bases. Germline V gene data show CDR1 as KGHSH and CDR2 as LQKENI. CDR3 sequence (DNA): TGTGCCAGCTCACGGAACTTCGAGGGTAGCTCCTACGAGCAGTACTTC. Protein product: CASSRNFEGSSYEQYF. The full variable domain, completed using reference TRBV18 and TRBJ2-7, is NAGVMQNPRHLVRRRGQEARLRCSPMKGHSHVYWYRQLPEEGLKFMVYLQKENIIDESGMPKERFSAEFPKEGPSILRIQQVVRGDSAAYFCASSRNFEGSSYEQYFGPGTRLTVT.

This chain uses TRBV5-1 with TRBJ2-6, with D perhaps matching TRBD2 (6 bases). Trimming stripped 3 bases from V and 0 bases from J, with 7 bases between. The germline V gene encodes CDR1 SGHRS and CDR2 YFSETQ. The CDR3 loop spans 15 amino acids. CDR3 protein: CASSSGSSGANVLTF. The CDR3 DNA reads TGCGCCAGCAGCTCCGGGAGCTCTGGGGCCAACGTCCTGACTTTC.

This clonotype was seen at least ten times. For the CDR3, the DNA is TGTGCCAGCAGCCAATCTGCGGGAGGAGGGAATGAGCAGTTCTTC. As protein: CASSQSAGGGNEQFF. This chain connects TRBV14 to TRBJ2-1, with 8 bases aligning to TRBD2. The trim removed 2 bases at V and 7 bases at J, leaving 7 bases unmatched. Germline assignment: CDR1 SGHDN and CDR2 FVKESK. The CDR3 has 15 amino acids. Based on the CDR3 plus reference TRBV14 and TRBJ2-1, the full variable domain is EAGVTQFPSHSVIEKGQTVTLRCDPISGHDNLYWYRRVMGKEIKFLLHFVKESKQDESGMPNNRFLAERTGGTYSTLKVQPAELEDSGVYFCASSQSAGGGNEQFFGPGTRLTVL.

This clonotype was counted ten times or more. The rearrangement uses TRBV4-1 and TRBJ2-3; no firm D call. The V and J ends lost 3 bases and 6 bases respectively, with 7 bases between them. Germline V lookup: CDR1 MGHRA, CDR2 YSYEKL. The CDR3 is 12 amino acids. CDR3 coding DNA: TGCGCCAGCAGCCATCCACGGGATACGCAGTATTTT. This codes for CASSHPRDTQYF.

This clonotype was seen more than once but under ten times. This chain's CDR3 is CASLDRGLNTEAFF. In nucleotides, the CDR3 is TGTGCCAGTCTCGACCGGGGCTTGAACACTGAAGCTTTCTTT. This sequence joins TRBV19 and TRBJ1-1; maybe TRBD1 (5 bases). CDR3 length: 14 amino acids. The V end was cut by 8 bases, the J end by 0 bases, with 13 bases between. Germline V lookup: CDR1 LNHDA, CDR2 SQIVND (reference sequence).

The table lists this clonotype with a few counts. This chain uses TRBV12-3 or TRBV12-4 with TRBJ1-5; TRBD1 matches at 7 bases. CDR3 length: 18 residues. J was trimmed by 2 bases and V by 5 bases; bases with no gene match: 15. The CDR3 here is CASSKDRRVGSGNQPQHF. In nucleotides, the CDR3 is TGTGCCAGCAGTAAGGACAGGAGAGTTGGGTCGGGCAATCAGCCCCAGCATTTT.

The chain combines TRBV7-3 with TRBJ2-2, with D perhaps TRBD2 (5 bases). The germline gives CDR1 SGHTA, CDR2 FQGTGA. The V end lost 0 bases, the J end lost 5 bases, and 10 bases lay between the germline ends. CDR3 size: 15 residues. Written as DNA, the CDR3 is TGTGCCAGCAGCTTAACTGAACGGGGAACCGGGGAGCTGTTTTTT. Protein: CASSLTERGTGELFF.

This clonotype was seen a few times. The chain links TRBV7-2 to TRBJ2-1; possibly TRBD1 for D (5 bases). The CDR3 has 14 amino acids. V lost 7 bases and J lost 8, with 18 bases in between. Germline V gene sequence: CDR1 SGHTA, CDR2 FQGNSA. Written as DNA, the CDR3 is TGTGCCAGCACCATGTGGCAGGGAACTCATGAGCAGTTCTTC. Protein product: CASTMWQGTHEQFF.

This chain connects TRBV9 to TRBJ1-6; D may be TRBD1 (5 bases). The CDR3 has 16 residues. Trimming pared 2 bases from V and 0 bases from J, leaving 9 bases between. CDR1 is SGDLS, CDR2 YYNGEE, per germline. The CDR3 sequence: CASSVSGSSYNSPLHF. CDR3 coding DNA: TGTGCCAGCAGCGTCTCAGGGAGCTCCTATAATTCACCCCTCCACTTT.

This clonotype was detected only a few times. J is TRBJ2-3 and V is TRBV6-5, with no clear D. This CDR3 region has 13 residues. Germline V CDR1 and CDR2: MNHEY, SVGAGI. V shed 4 bases and J shed 5 bases, with 10 bases lying between them. In nucleotides, the CDR3 is TGTGCCAGCAGTTCCGCGTTTGGAGATACGCAGTATTTT. Translating gives CASSSAFGDTQYF.

This clonotype appeared a few times. The rearrangement joins TRBV3-1 to TRBJ2-5; D unresolved. V gave up 3 bases and J gave up 1 base, with 15 bases separating them. Per germline, CDR1 LGHDT and CDR2 YNNKEL (reference sequence). The CDR3 contains 16 residues. The CDR3 bases are TGTGCCAGCAGCCAGCGCACCCCAGCCTCCCAAGAGACCCAGTACTTC. Its translation is CASSQRTPASQETQYF.

The chain links TRBV5-4 to TRBJ2-5; D unresolved. Trimming took off 1 base at V and 5 bases at J, with 9 bases between the two ends. The CDR3 contains 13 residues. The germline gives CDR1 SGHNT, CDR2 YYREEE (reference sequence). CDR3 sequence: CASSLFGWETQYF. The CDR3 DNA reads TGTGCCAGCAGCTTGTTCGGGTGGGAGACCCAGTACTTC.

This chain links TRBV21-1 with TRBJ1-4; TRBD1 is the table's D call and was not checked against the DNA. TRBV21-1 represents a pseudogene. CDR3 length: 12 residues. CDR3 DNA: TGTGCCAGCAGCAATTCAGGGGAAAAACTGTTTTTT. Translating gives CASSNSGEKLFF.

V gene TRBV7-9 combines with J gene TRBJ1-1, with a tentative D call TRBD1 (5 bases). V was cut by 8 bases and J by 4 bases, with 8 bases left in between. This CDR3 has 11 residues. Germline-derived CDR1 and CDR2 are SEHNR and FQNEAQ (reference sequence). CDR3 DNA: TGTGCCAGCCGGGGGGGCACTGAAGCTTTCTTT. Protein sequence: CASRGGTEAFF.

The sample holds many counts of this clonotype. The rearrangement links TRBV5-4 to TRBJ1-2, with D hard to call. Germline V gene lookup returns CDR1 SGHNT and CDR2 YYREEE (reference sequence). CDR3 length: 13 amino acids. The V and J ends lost 0 bases and 1 base respectively, with 4 bases between them. CDR3 sequence: CASSLGRNYGYTF. In DNA form, the CDR3 reads TGTGCCAGCAGCTTGGGGCGTAACTATGGCTACACCTTC.

The chain joins TRBV7-9 to TRBJ2-3; the match to TRBD1 covers 9 bases. The CDR3 has 12 amino acids. V dropped 8 bases and J dropped 14; count of bases not matched to a gene: 11. Germline values: CDR1 SEHNR, CDR2 FQNEAQ (reference sequence). The DNA of the CDR3 is TGTGCCAGCGGCAACACACAGGGGGCAATGTATTTT. Translating gives CASGNTQGAMYF.

In its sample, this clonotype was seen a few times. The V call is TRBV5-1, the J call TRBJ2-3, with TRBD1 matching 8 bases. Trimming removed 7 bases from V and 4 bases from J; junction bases left unmatched: 5. CDR1 is SGHRS, CDR2 YFSETQ, per germline. This CDR3 region has 13 residues. The CDR3 reads CASGDRISDTQYF. In DNA form, the CDR3 reads TGCGCCAGCGGGGACAGGATTTCAGATACGCAGTATTTT.

The J gene is TRBJ1-3, the V gene TRBV20-1, with a possible D match to TRBD1 (5 bases). The V gene lost 6 bases and the J gene lost 3 bases, with 24 bases spanning the gap. The CDR3 is 17 amino acids. The germline gives CDR1 DFQATT, CDR2 SNEGSKA (reference sequence). The CDR3 DNA follows: TGCAGTGCGGCCCCGACTGGGACCCGAGCTCTTGGAAACACCATATATTTT. This codes for CSAAPTGTRALGNTIYF.